Below are 21 T cell receptor beta chains sequenced from a single sample in a study of tumor-infiltrating lymphocytes in primary liver carcinoma. Using a constant-region primer together with ProtoScript II reverse transcriptase, TCR beta cDNA was made from around 500 ng of total RNA. A slightly modified ARM-PCR protocol with three nested multiplex PCR rounds produced these TCR beta libraries. Use of TRBV1-TRBV30 forward primers with a C-beta reverse primer characterized the first two PCR rounds, which lasted around 9 cycles each. TCRdb reprocessed the multiplex PCR reads with MiXCR, giving one entry per CDR3 protein. The repertoire holds 25,000 to 35,000 distinct CDR3 sequences, with over 60% as singletons. Starting material for RNA and DNA co-extraction consisted of about 20-30 mg of unsorted bulk tissue. Material for sequencing was liver tumor tissue from sampling region 5. Documented subset: tumor region T5, tumor centre. All receptors derive from a man between 35 and 55 years old with primary liver carcinoma and hepatitis B virus infection.

To note about this clonotype: The junction and the germline gene differ at one end; a read error may be behind it. This chain links TRBV11-2 with TRBJ1-1; D is unclear. The length of the CDR3 is 12 residues. Germline CDR1 SGHAT, CDR2 FQNNGV. The CDR3 nucleotides read TGTACCAGCAGCCGTTGGATCTTTGAAGCTTTCTTT. This gives the protein CTSSRWIFEAFF.

Worth noting for this clonotype: A junction boundary mismatches the germline segment, possibly from a read error. The rearrangement joins TRBV5-1 to TRBJ2-7, with TRBD2 matching over 7 bases. Looked up from germline, CDR1 is SGHRS and CDR2 is YFSETQ. The CDR3 covers 13 residues. The CDR3 nucleotides read TGCGCTAGCAGCCACGGGGGGACCTACGAGCAGTACTTC. As protein: CASSHGGTYEQYF.

To note about this clonotype: No conserved phenylalanine or tryptophan is present at the end of the CDR3, so a read error is the likely explanation. The V gene is TRBV5-6, the J gene TRBJ2-1; 12 bases agree with TRBD2. CDR3 length: 15 residues. J gave up 10 bases and V 7 bases, and 12 bases lay outside the gene matches. Germline CDR1 reads SGHDT; CDR2 reads YYEEEE. CDR3 residues: CASGEWLAGGLEQFL. In nucleotides, the CDR3 is TGTGCCAGCGGTGAGTGGCTAGCGGGAGGGCTGGAGCAGTTCTTA.

This clonotype was seen at least ten times. The chain employs TRBV7-3 and TRBJ2-2; 7 positions agree with TRBD2. J lost 0 bases, V lost 6 bases, and 4 bases had no gene match. This CDR3 is 15 amino acids long. Germline values: CDR1 SGHTA, CDR2 FQGTGA. The CDR3 sequence: CASRQAGTNTGELFF. For the CDR3, the DNA is TGTGCCAGCAGACAAGCGGGGACGAACACCGGGGAGCTGTTTTTT.

Turning to this clonotype: Since no conserved phenylalanine or tryptophan closes the CDR3, a read error is the likely cause. The DNA is omitted, as the CDR3 cannot be located on it reliably, and the CDR3 follows TCRdb's listing. The V and J genes are TRBV10-3 and TRBJ2-5; whether TRBD2, the table's D call, matches the DNA was not checked. The CDR3 numbers 14 amino acids, ends counted. CDR1 ENHRY and CDR2 SYGVKD come from the germline V gene. CDR3: CAISWDFLGETQYS.

The chain uses TRBV11-2 and TRBJ1-4, with unresolved D. The CDR3 spans 15 residues. Germline values: CDR1 SGHAT, CDR2 FQNNGV. The CDR3 region has the DNA TGTCCCAACAGCTTAGATGGGTTCGCTAATGAAAAACTGTTTTTT. It yields the protein CPNSLDGFANEKLFF.

This clonotype was seen a single time. This CDR3 fails to terminate in the conserved phenylalanine or tryptophan, so it likely reflects a read error. The chain links TRBV12-3 or TRBV12-4 to TRBJ2-7; TRBD2 matches 15 bases. V was pared by 10 bases and J by 4 bases, with 5 bases of the junction left unmatched. The CDR3 is made up of 14 amino acids. CDR3 residues: CANSGTSGGYEQYL. The CDR3 DNA sequence: TGTGCCAACAGCGGGACTAGCGGGGGGTACGAGCAGTACCTC.

This clonotype has a count of ten or more. The chain is built from TRBV10-3 and TRBJ2-3; D perhaps matches TRBD1 (6 bases). The CDR3 is made up of 15 amino acids. V lost 4 bases and J 2 bases, leaving 13 bases between the germline ends. In germline, CDR1 is ENHRY, CDR2 SYGVKD. This CDR3 is CAISAEGGPTDTQYF. CDR3 DNA sequence: TGTGCCATCAGTGCGGAAGGGGGTCCCACAGATACGCAGTATTTT.

The rearrangement links TRBV10-3 to TRBJ1-5; D is tentatively TRBD1 or TRBD2 (5 bases each). With the DNA end fitting TRBJ2-3 better, the J assignment may be wrong. There are 15 residues in the CDR3. Germline CDR1 is ENHRY and CDR2 is SYGVKD. CDR3 amino acids: CATRDRLTSNLPQYF. The CDR3 DNA reads as TGTGCCACCAGGGACCGTTTAACCAGCAATCTGCCCCAGTATTTT.

With regard to this clonotype: The conserved final phenylalanine or tryptophan is absent from the CDR3, which likely points to a read error. The V gene is TRBV11-2, the J gene TRBJ2-7; D perhaps matches TRBD1 (6 bases). The germline gives CDR1 SGHAT, CDR2 FQNNGV. This CDR3 comprises 16 residues. This CDR3 is CVSSLDLRTEIYEQYL. The CDR3 DNA reads TGTGTCAGCAGCTTAGATCTGAGGACAGAAATCTACGAGCAGTACCTC.

As concerns this clonotype: No conserved phenylalanine or tryptophan ends this CDR3, so it is likely a read error. No DNA is shown, since the ends of the CDR3 on it are uncertain; the CDR3 is the one TCRdb lists. The V call is TRBV6-1, the J call TRBJ2-7; TRBD1 is the table's D call and was not checked against the DNA. The CDR3 is 14 amino acids long, termini counted. CDR1 is MNHNS, CDR2 SASEGT, per germline. Here the CDR3 reads CARSERGQEDELYL.

J is TRBJ2-7 and V is TRBV6-2 or TRBV6-3, with D hard to call. With 9 bases removed from V and 0 bases from J, the gap between germline ends came to 18 bases. There are 15 residues in the CDR3. CDR1 is MNHEY and CDR2 is SVGEGT in the germline V gene. The CDR3 protein is CASSPHAHPSYEQYF. CDR3 bases: TGTGCCAGTAGTCCCCATGCGCACCCCTCCTACGAGCAGTACTTC.

Remarks on this clonotype: The conserved phenylalanine or tryptophan is not found at the CDR3 terminus, so this likely reflects a read error. This rearrangement joins TRBV29-1 to TRBJ2-5; 8 bases line up with TRBD1. The CDR3 has 15 amino acids. Trimming cost V 1 base and J 4 bases; bases outside gene matches: 8. Germline CDR1 SQVTM, CDR2 ANQGSEA. CDR3 residues: CSVEGDRSRGETQYI. CDR3 in DNA: TGCAGCGTTGAAGGGGACAGGAGTAGGGGAGAGACCCAGTACATC.

Comment on this clonotype: The conserved phenylalanine or tryptophan is not found at the CDR3 terminus, so this likely reflects a read error. The DNA is left out, because the CDR3 cannot be placed on it with certainty; the CDR3 is given as TCRdb lists it. The chain couples TRBV29-1 to TRBJ1-1; the table gives TRBD1 as D, unverified against the DNA. Ends included, the CDR3 has 13 residues. Germline assignment: CDR1 SQVTM and CDR2 ANQGSEA. CDR3 sequence: CNVGGGMNTEAFL.

Comment on this clonotype: The conserved phenylalanine or tryptophan is not found at the CDR3 terminus, so this likely reflects a read error. The DNA is left out, because the CDR3 cannot be placed on it with certainty; the CDR3 is given as TCRdb lists it. V usage is TRBV29-1 and J usage is TRBJ2-5; no check of the table's D call, TRBD1, against the DNA was made. From germline, CDR1 is SQVTM and CDR2 ANQGSEA. The length of the CDR3 is 13 amino acids, counting both ends. The chain's CDR3 is CSRLTQGMETQYL.

This clonotype was counted ten times or more. This rearrangement joins TRBV10-3 to TRBJ2-1, with 16 bases lining up with TRBD2. CDR3 length equals 19 residues. Losses at the gene ends were 10 bases for V and 0 bases for J; bases not matched to a gene: 12. Looked up from germline, CDR1 is ENHRY and CDR2 is SYGVKD. In nucleotides, the CDR3 is TGTGCCACCAACCCGGGACTAGCGGGAGGGCCGAGCTCCTACAATGAGCAGTTCTTC. Protein sequence: CATNPGLAGGPSSYNEQFF.

A single count supports this clonotype. Lacking the conserved final phenylalanine or tryptophan, this CDR3 likely reflects a read error. V and J are TRBV11-2 and TRBJ2-7, with D possibly matching TRBD1 (6 bases). The CDR3 runs 14 residues. The germline V gene encodes CDR1 SGHAT and CDR2 FQNNGV. In nucleotides, the CDR3 is TGTGCCAGCAGCCCCGGACAGCTGGTCTACGAACAGTACTCC. Translation gives CASSPGQLVYEQYS.

In regard to this clonotype: The junction shows a germline mismatch at one end, possibly a read error. This chain connects TRBV2 to TRBJ2-7, with no clear D. The V gene's germline CDR1 is SNHLY and CDR2 FYNNEI. The CDR3 length is 16 residues. CDR3 DNA: TGTGCCAACAGTGAAGCCCCAGTGGGATCCCGCCACGAGCAGTACTTC. Residues: CANSEAPVGSRHEQYF.

This chain connects TRBV4-2 to TRBJ2-1, with 7 bases identical to TRBD2. The CDR3 covers 16 residues. With 1 base clipped from V and 5 bases from J, the junction kept 8 bases outside the gene matches. Germline V gives CDR1 LGHNA, CDR2 YNFKEQ. As DNA, the CDR3 is TGTGCCAGCAGCCAAGGCTCGGGACTAACGCACAATGAGCAGTTCTTC. Translation: CASSQGSGLTHNEQFF.

This clonotype came up many times. This chain joins TRBV5-1 and TRBJ1-2; no clear D. The germline V and J ends were trimmed by 5 bases and 6 bases, with 11 bases remaining between them. Germline CDR1 and CDR2: SGHRS and YFSETQ. This CDR3 contains 12 residues. The CDR3 loop is CASSKAGHGYTF. The CDR3 nucleotides read TGCGCCAGCAGTAAAGCCGGCCATGGCTACACCTTC.

V usage is TRBV6-6 and J usage is TRBJ2-7; TRBD1 agrees at 7 bases. The CDR3 sequence is 14 residues long. Germline assignment: CDR1 MNHNY and CDR2 SVGAGI (reference sequence). With 9 bases clipped from V and 5 bases from J, the junction kept 13 bases outside the gene matches. The CDR3 nucleotides are TGTGCCAGTAGTGACGAGAGGGGGCGGCACGAGCAGTACTTC. It specifies CASSDERGRHEQYF.